This entry is about one T cell receptor beta chain. Whole blood was used without fractionation, so all unsorted peripheral T cells were included. The data originate from a study of HIV-infected patients and healthy controls. 450 to 600 ng RNA was reverse transcribed with alpha and beta constant-region primers. Using multiplexing indices, alpha and beta chain libraries were generated apart by chain-specific third strand synthesis. Each CDR3 protein is one row after TCRdb ran MiXCR on the 5' RACE reads. The sample includes more than 15,000 distinct CDR3 sequences, about 9.4% seen only once; the top ten take approximately 5.9%. Sequences were obtained from blood. The clonotype was recovered from an adult in good health.

The CDR3 reads CASREDRGRGRSPLHF. For the CDR3, the DNA is TGTGCCAGCAGAGAAGACAGGGGGCGTGGAAGGTCACCCCTCCACTTT. The J gene is TRBJ1-6, the V gene TRBV28, with 10 bases matching TRBD1. The CDR3 contains 16 residues. Per the germline V gene, CDR1 is MDHEN and CDR2 is SYDVKM. Unmatched junction bases numbered 12, after V lost 6 bases and J lost 10 bases.